A selection of T cell receptor beta chains follows, all from one sample in a study of blood T cell repertoires in COVID-19. Sequencing used immunoSEQ multiplex PCR; TCRdb keeps in-frame clones, though not all of them. The data hold about 110,000 clones, with approximately 85% observed a single time. The sequencing sample was made of peripheral blood. These receptor sequences come from a human donor in a cohort sampled during active COVID-19. Each CDR3 is given with its conserved first and last residue. The order of the fields is V gene, clone size, D gene, CDR3 length, J gene, CDR3 DNA, CDR3 protein. D genes are given only for firm matches. Only part of the rows carry a size: once, few, many, or a class if the clone is expanded.

TRBV29-1	once	-	13	TRBJ1-2	TGCAGCGTTAAAGACCAGGGGAACTATGGCTACACCTTC	CSVKDQGNYGYTF
TRBV3-1/TRBV3-2	-	TRBD2	17	TRBJ2-7	TGTGCCAGCAGCCAAGAACTAGCGGGAGGGTTCTCCTACGAGCAGTACTTC	CASSQELAGGFSYEQYF
TRBV7-9	-	TRBD1	13	TRBJ1-4	TGTGCCAGCAGCCTGGACAGGAATGAAAAACTGTTTTTT	CASSLDRNEKLFF
TRBV7-6	once	TRBD1	15	TRBJ1-3	TGTGCCAGCAGGGAGCAGGGGGCCTCTGGAAACACCATATATTTT	CASREQGASGNTIYF
TRBV7-9	-	-	14	TRBJ1-1	TGTGCCAGCAGCTTAGGAGCAGGGAACACTGAAGCTTTCTTT	CASSLGAGNTEAFF
TRBV28	few	TRBD1	16	TRBJ1-5	TGTGCCAGCAGTTTACTGACAGGGACGGGCAATCAGCCCCAGCATTTT	CASSLLTGTGNQPQHF
TRBV5-1	once	TRBD1	16	TRBJ1-2	TGCGCCAGCAGCTACCCAGCAGGGGGATCTAACTATGGCTACACCTTC	CASSYPAGGSNYGYTF
TRBV4-1	-	TRBD2	15	TRBJ2-1	TGCGCCAGCCGGCGACTAGCGGTAGCAGGGAATGAGCAGTTCTTC	CASRRLAVAGNEQFF
TRBV5-1	-	-	14	TRBJ1-1	TGCGCCAGCAGCGTCCAGGGGACAAACACTGAAGCTTTCTTT	CASSVQGTNTEAFF
TRBV9	-	TRBD1	13	TRBJ1-1	TGTGCCAGCAGCGTAGGACAGGGCACTGAAGCTTTCTTT	CASSVGQGTEAFF
TRBV5-8	-	TRBD1	17	TRBJ1-4	TGTGCCAGCAGCACCGTAGACAGGGGGGCAACTAATGAAAAACTGTTTTTT	CASSTVDRGATNEKLFF
TRBV6-1	-	TRBD2	18	TRBJ2-6	TGTGCCAGCAGTGTTGGGAGGGGAAAGGGCTCTGGGGCCAACGTCCTGACTTTC	CASSVGRGKGSGANVLTF
TRBV14	-	-	13	TRBJ1-1	TGTGCCAGCAGCCGCGGGAGAGTCACTGAAGCTTTCTTT	CASSRGRVTEAFF
TRBV7-3	-	TRBD1	13	TRBJ1-5	TGTGCCAGCAGCTCTGACAGGGGAACGCCCCAGCATTTT	CASSSDRGTPQHF
TRBV28	-	TRBD1	13	TRBJ1-1	TGTGCCAGCAGTGTCAGGGGGGCCCCTGAAGCTTTCTTT	CASSVRGAPEAFF
TRBV2	-	TRBD1	16	TRBJ2-7	TGTGCCAGCAGTGAGAACCGGGACAGGGGGCAGAACGAGCAGTACTTC	CASSENRDRGQNEQYF